Detailed here is one T cell receptor beta chain. Its antigen is not identified. Produced via immunoSEQ multiplex PCR; TCRdb's table is partial and in-frame only. The table lists 160,000 or so clones, around nine tenths of them singletons. The data are from a study of lymphopenia after photon versus proton radiotherapy. Points from the study as a whole: Proton therapy kept repertoires fairly stable, unlike photons, which gained effector/memory cells. Authors raise, but do not show, better survival with proton therapy. Post-nadir TCR diversity decline inversely tracked overall survival among those who died. After the lymphocyte nadir, photon-treated repertoires showed oligoclonal expansion, especially of CD8+ Temra cells.

This receptor was identified in a man aged 45-60 years with gastric cancer. Sequenced material: peripheral blood, taken from a patient treated with photon-based radiotherapy.

The CDR3 DNA follows: TGCGCCAGCAGCCAGGAAGCCGGGACAGGAGTAATGAAACTGTTTTTT. Protein sequence: CASSQEAGTGVMKLFF. V and J are TRBV4-1 and TRBJ1-4, with TRBD1 matching 8 bases. The CDR3 totals 16 residues. Unmatched junction bases numbered 14, after V lost 3 bases and J lost 11 bases. Germline CDR1 and CDR2: MGHRA and YSYEKL.